A selection of T cell receptor beta chains follows, all from one sample in a study of blood T cell repertoires in COVID-19. Some clones are missing from TCRdb's copy, which holds only in-frame ones; the method was immunoSEQ multiplex PCR. The profile covers over 250,000 clones, with just under 90% appearing a single time and roughly 1.8% taken by the ten largest. The sequenced sample consisted of PBMCs or T cells enriched from blood (not recorded which). The receptors were sampled from an older woman who had recovered from COVID-19. Each CDR3 is given with its conserved first and last residue.

V gene | CDR3 protein
TRBV5-6 | CASSPPSGTNYEQYF
TRBV5-1 | CASSLPLTGNTEAFF
TRBV15 | CATSGRRDEKLFF
TRBV2 | CASIRGQGGYEQYF
TRBV2 | CASSWTSGQETQYF
TRBV10-2 | CASSEPQSRTDTQYF
TRBV5-4 | CASSLTLATGYNEQFF
TRBV9 | CASSVTRGTDQQFF
TRBV28 | CASKDGRANYGYTF
TRBV6-2/TRBV6-3 | CASSLLPPGSAGGRDEQFF
TRBV6-5 | CASCPDGGWETQYF
TRBV2 | CASSRLRAGYTF
TRBV9 | CASSGSGSGANVLTF
TRBV5-4 | CASSSQGFSTEAFF
TRBV6-5 | CASTRDRGAYEQYF
TRBV27 | CASSAHGVPDTDTQYF
TRBV10-1 | CASSEDFGGYEAFF
TRBV29-1 | CSVVRSSTREQYF
TRBV4-2 | CASSQEGGSRPLTEQYF
TRBV3-1/TRBV3-2 | CASSHPNGTEDQPQHF
TRBV7-9 | CASSSSEEQFF
TRBV2 | CASSDLIGKGQETQYF
TRBV27 | CASSLVRVGGFTEAFF
TRBV5-6 | CASSFGTGNNPFF
TRBV2 | CASMEQNGQPQHF
TRBV6-1 | CASSEHGSRADTQYF
TRBV5-1 | CASTSVGLINEQFF